This T cell receptor (beta chain) came from a study of T cells in Graves' hyperthyroidism and ophthalmopathy. The sample holds many counts of this clonotype. CDR3 size: 16 residues. V trimming: 2 bases; J trimming: 4 bases; junction bases outside the gene matches: 8. The V gene's germline CDR1 is LNHNV and CDR2 YYDKDF (reference sequence). RNA transcripts gave rise to amplified TCR beta CDR3 regions. A set of HTBI primers served as the primers for a first-round RT-PCR of the TCR CDR3. TCRdb independently ran MiXCR on the multiplex PCR reads; one entry per CDR3 protein. The sample holds hundreds of thousands of distinct CDR3 sequences; roughly 40% are singletons and the top ten take 8.9%.

Sequencing used blood. The chain carries TRBV15 and TRBJ2-7; 10 bases fit TRBD2. The TCR originated in a man between 18 and 29 years old with Graves' hyperthyroidism. The CDR3 DNA follows: TGTGCCACCAGCAGATCTAAGCGGGAGGGTAGGTACGAGCAGTACTTC. Translated: CATSRSKREGRYEQYF.